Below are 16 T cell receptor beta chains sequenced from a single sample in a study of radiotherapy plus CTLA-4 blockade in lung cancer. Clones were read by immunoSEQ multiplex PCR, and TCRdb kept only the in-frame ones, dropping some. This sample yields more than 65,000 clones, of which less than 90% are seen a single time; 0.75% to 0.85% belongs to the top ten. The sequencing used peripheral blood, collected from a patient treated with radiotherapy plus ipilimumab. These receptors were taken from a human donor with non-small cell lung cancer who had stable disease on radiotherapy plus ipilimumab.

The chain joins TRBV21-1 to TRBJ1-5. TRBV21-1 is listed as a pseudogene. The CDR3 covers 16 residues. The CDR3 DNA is TGTGCCAGCAGCAAAGTGAAAAAGGTGAGCAATCAGCCCCAGCATTTT. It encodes CASSKVKKVSNQPQHF.

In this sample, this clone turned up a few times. CDR3 sequence: CASSPRGGYEQYF. CDR3 nucleotides: TGTGCCAGCTCACCGAGGGGAGGCTACGAGCAGTACTTC. The rearrangement joins TRBV18 to TRBJ2-7; possibly TRBD2 for D (6 bases). The CDR3 is 13 amino acids. CDR1 KGHSH and CDR2 LQKENI come from the germline V gene. V was trimmed by 3 bases and J by 3 bases, leaving 9 bases between them.

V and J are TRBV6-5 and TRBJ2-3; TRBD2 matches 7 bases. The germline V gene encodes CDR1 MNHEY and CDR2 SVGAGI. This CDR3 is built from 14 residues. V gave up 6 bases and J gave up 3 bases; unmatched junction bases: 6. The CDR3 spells CASRVWEGTDTQYF. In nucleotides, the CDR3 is TGTGCCAGCAGAGTTTGGGAGGGTACAGATACGCAGTATTTT.

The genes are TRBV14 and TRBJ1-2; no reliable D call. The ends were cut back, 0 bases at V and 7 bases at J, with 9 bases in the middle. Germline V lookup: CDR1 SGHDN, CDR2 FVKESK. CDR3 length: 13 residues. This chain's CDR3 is CASSQDRILGYTF. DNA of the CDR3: TGTGCCAGCAGCCAAGATCGAATCCTTGGCTACACCTTC. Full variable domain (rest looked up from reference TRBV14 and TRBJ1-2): EAGVTQFPSHSVIEKGQTVTLRCDPISGHDNLYWYRRVMGKEIKFLLHFVKESKQDESGMPNNRFLAERTGGTYSTLKVQPAELEDSGVYFCASSQDRILGYTFGSGTRLTVV.

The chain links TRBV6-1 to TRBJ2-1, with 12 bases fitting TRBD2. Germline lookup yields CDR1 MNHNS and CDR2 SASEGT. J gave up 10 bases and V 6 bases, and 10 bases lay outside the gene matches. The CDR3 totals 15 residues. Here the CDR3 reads CASRPSGGGRGEQFF. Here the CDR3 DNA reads TGTGCCAGCAGACCTAGCGGGGGGGGTCGAGGGGAGCAGTTCTTC.

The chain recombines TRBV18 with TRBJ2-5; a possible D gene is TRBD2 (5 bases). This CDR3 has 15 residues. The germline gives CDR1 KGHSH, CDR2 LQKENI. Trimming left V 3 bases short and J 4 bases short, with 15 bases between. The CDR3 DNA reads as TGTGCCAGCTCACCGGCTAGAGGGCGAGGAGAGACCCAGTACTTC. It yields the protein CASSPARGRGETQYF.

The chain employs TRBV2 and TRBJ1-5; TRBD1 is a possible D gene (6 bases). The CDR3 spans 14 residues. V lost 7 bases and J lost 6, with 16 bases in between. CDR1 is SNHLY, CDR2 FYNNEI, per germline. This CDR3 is CASTEGQGIQPQHF. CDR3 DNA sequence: TGTGCCAGCACGGAGGGGCAGGGGATTCAGCCCCAGCATTTT.

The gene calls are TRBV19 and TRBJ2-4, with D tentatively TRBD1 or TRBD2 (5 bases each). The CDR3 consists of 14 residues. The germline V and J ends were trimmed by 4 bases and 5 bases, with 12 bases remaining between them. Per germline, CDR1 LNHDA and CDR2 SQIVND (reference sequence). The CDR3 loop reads CASSTWDGENIQYF. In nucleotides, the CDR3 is TGTGCCAGTAGTACCTGGGACGGAGAAAACATTCAGTACTTC.

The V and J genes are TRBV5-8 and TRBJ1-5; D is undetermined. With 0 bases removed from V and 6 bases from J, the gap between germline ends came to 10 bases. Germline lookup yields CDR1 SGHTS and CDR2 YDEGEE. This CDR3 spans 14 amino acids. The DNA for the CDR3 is TGTGCCAGCAGCTTGGCGGGGTTTGGTCAGCCCCAGCATTTT. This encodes CASSLAGFGQPQHF.

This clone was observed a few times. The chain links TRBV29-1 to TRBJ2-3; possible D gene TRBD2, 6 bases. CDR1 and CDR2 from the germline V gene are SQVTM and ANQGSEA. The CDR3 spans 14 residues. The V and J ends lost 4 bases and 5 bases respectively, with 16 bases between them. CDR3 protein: CSVGEGWRGDTQYF. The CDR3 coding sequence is TGCAGCGTTGGAGAGGGTTGGAGGGGAGATACGCAGTATTTT.

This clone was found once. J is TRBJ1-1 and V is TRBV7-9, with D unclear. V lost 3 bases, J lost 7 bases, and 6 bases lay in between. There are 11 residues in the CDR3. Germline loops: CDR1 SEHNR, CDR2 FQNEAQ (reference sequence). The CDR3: CASSFSVEAFF. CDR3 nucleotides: TGTGCCAGCAGCTTTTCAGTTGAAGCTTTCTTT.

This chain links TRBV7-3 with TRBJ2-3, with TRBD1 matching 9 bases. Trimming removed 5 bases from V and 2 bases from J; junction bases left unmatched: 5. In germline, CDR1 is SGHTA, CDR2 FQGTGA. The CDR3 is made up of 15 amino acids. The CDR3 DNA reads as TGTGCCAGCAGCGTCTACAGGGGGCTCACAGATACGCAGTATTTT. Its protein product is CASSVYRGLTDTQYF.

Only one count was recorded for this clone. The CDR3 DNA is TGTGCCAGCGGAAACAGGGGACCCTACGAGCAGTACTTC. This translates into CASGNRGPYEQYF. This rearrangement joins TRBV27 to TRBJ2-7; 7 nucleotides line up with TRBD1. The V gene end was trimmed by 8 bases and the J gene end by 2 bases; junction bases not matched to a gene: 6. The CDR3 length is 13 residues. Germline V gene data show CDR1 as MNHEY and CDR2 as SMNVEV (reference sequence).

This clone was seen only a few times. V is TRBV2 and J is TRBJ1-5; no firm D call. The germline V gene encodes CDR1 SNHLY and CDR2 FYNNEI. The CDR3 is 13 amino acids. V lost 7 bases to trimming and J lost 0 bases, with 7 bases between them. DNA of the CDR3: TGTGCCAGCAAACCCCATAGCAATCAGCCCCAGCATTTT. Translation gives CASKPHSNQPQHF.

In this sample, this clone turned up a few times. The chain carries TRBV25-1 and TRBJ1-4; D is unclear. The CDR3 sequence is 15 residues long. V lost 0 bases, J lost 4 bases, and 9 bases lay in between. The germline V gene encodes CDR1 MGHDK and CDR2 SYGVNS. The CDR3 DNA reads TGTGCCAGCAGTGAATATACCGGGGTTAATGAAAAACTGTTTTTT. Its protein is CASSEYTGVNEKLFF.

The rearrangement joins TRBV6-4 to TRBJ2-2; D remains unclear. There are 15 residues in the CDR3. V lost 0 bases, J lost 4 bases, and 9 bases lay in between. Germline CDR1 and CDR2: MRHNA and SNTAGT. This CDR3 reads CASSDSIGVTGELFF. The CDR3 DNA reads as TGTGCCAGCAGTGACTCGATTGGGGTCACCGGGGAGCTGTTTTTT.